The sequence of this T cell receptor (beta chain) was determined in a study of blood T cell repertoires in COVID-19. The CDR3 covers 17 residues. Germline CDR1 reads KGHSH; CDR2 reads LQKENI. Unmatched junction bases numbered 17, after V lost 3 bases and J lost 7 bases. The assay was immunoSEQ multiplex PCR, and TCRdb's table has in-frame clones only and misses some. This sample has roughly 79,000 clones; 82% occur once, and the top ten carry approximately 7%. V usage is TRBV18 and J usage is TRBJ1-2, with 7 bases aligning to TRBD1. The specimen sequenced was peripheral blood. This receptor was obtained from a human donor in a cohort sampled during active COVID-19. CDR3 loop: CASSPFRGRREGFGYTF. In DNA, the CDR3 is TGTGCCAGCTCACCCTTTAGGGGGCGTAGGGAAGGTTTTGGCTACACCTTC.